This entry features one TCR beta chain sequence. The V gene end was trimmed by 5 bases and the J gene end by 7 bases; junction bases not matched to a gene: 19. CDR1 is MDHEN and CDR2 is SYDVKM in the germline V gene. CDR3 length equals 17 residues. In the original processing: The assay estimated nucleated cells by amplifying reference gene primers. Only in-frame clones appear in the TCRdb table, and some are missing; sequencing was by immunoSEQ multiplex PCR. V, J and clone size were drawn from that table, and D and trimming were deduced from the DNA. The data show about 80,000 clones, roughly 85% seen once. The data were obtained in a study of blood T cell repertoires in COVID-19. The overall study: The United States, Italy and Spain were the sources of the acute and convalescent COVID-19 samples.

The chain carries TRBV28 and TRBJ2-7; 8 nucleotides align to TRBD1. The sequenced sample consisted of peripheral blood. The sequence came from a woman older than 75 with active or convalescent COVID-19. The CDR3, as DNA: TGTGCCAGCAGTACTCGCTTGGGCCAGGGGGCCTTACTAGAGCAGTACTTC. This codes for CASSTRLGQGALLEQYF. Full variable domain (outside the CDR3, taken from reference TRBV28 and TRBJ2-7): DVKVTQSSRYLVKRTGEKVFLECVQDMDHENMFWYRQDPGLGLRLIYFSYDVKMKEKGDIPEGYSVSREKKERFSLILESASTNQTSMYLCASSTRLGQGALLEQYFGPGTRLTVT.